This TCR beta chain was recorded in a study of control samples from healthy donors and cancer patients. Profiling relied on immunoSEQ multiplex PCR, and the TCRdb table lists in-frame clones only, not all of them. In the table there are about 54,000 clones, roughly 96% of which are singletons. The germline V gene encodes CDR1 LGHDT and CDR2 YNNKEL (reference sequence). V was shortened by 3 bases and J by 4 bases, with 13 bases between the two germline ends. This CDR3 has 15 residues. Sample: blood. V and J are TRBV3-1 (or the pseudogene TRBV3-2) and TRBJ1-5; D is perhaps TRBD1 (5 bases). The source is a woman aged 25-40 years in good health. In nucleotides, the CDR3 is TGTGCCAGCAGCCATGCGCAGGGACGGAATCAGCCCCAGCATTTT. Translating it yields CASSHAQGRNQPQHF.